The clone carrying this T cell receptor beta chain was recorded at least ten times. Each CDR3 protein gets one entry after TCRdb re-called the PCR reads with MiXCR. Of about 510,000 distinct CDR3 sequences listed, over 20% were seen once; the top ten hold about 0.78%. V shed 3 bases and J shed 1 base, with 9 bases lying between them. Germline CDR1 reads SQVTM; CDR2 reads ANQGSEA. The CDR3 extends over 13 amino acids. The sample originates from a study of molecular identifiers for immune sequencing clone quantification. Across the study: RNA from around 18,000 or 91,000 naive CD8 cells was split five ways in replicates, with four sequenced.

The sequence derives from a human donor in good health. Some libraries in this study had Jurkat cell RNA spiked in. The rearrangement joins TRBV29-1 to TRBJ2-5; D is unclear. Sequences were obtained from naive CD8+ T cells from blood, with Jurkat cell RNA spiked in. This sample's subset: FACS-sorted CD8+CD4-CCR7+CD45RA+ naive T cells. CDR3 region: CSVDIDRQETQYF. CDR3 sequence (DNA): TGCAGCGTTGACATAGATCGCCAAGAGACCCAGTACTTC.